The 29 T cell receptor beta chains listed next were all sequenced from one sample in a study of shared clonotypes between healthy human individuals. The repertoire was sequenced with immunoSEQ multiplex PCR; TCRdb's copy has only in-frame clones and lacks some. The sample has about 960,000 clones, approximately 80% seen once; the top ten hold nearly 1.5%. The sequencing sample was made of memory CD4+ T cells sorted from blood. Noted subset: CD45RA-negative fraction. The source of these receptors is a man aged 18 to 30 in good health.

The chain has TRBV5-1 and TRBJ1-1; D might be TRBD1 (6 bases). Germline CDR1 is SGHRS and CDR2 is YFSETQ. The V end lost 4 bases, the J end lost 1 base, and 17 bases lay between the germline ends. CDR3 length: 16 amino acids. The CDR3 DNA sequence: TGCGCCAGCAGCCCCCAACCCCCACAGGGGAACACTGAAGCTTTCTTT. Encoded protein: CASSPQPPQGNTEAFF.

The V call is TRBV23-1, the J call TRBJ2-7; no clear D gene. TRBV23-1 is an ORF; its function is uncertain. The V and J ends lost 3 bases and 0 bases respectively, with 15 bases between them. The CDR3 loop spans 16 amino acids. The CDR3: CASSHAEQDGSYEQYF. In DNA form, the CDR3 reads TGCGCCAGCAGTCACGCTGAGCAGGACGGCTCCTACGAGCAGTACTTC.

DNA for the CDR3: TGTGCCAGCAGCCGAGGACTAGTCACCGGGGAGCTGTTTTTT. Protein product: CASSRGLVTGELFF. The chain joins TRBV7-2 to TRBJ2-2; 7 bases match TRBD2. V shed 5 bases, J shed 4 bases, and the junction held 4 bases outside the gene matches. CDR3 length equals 14 residues. Germline lookup yields CDR1 SGHTA and CDR2 FQGNSA.

The V gene is TRBV29-1, the J gene TRBJ2-6; D is unclear. This CDR3 region has 15 residues. Germline assignment: CDR1 SQVTM and CDR2 ANQGSEA. V lost 6 bases to trimming and J lost 0 bases, with 12 bases between them. The CDR3 loop is CSVANWGSGANVLTF. For the CDR3, the DNA is TGCAGCGTCGCCAATTGGGGCTCTGGGGCCAACGTCCTGACTTTC.

The V call is TRBV10-2, the J call TRBJ2-5; the D is unclear. Germline V gene data show CDR1 as WSHSY and CDR2 as SAAADI. The V end lost 0 bases, the J end lost 6 bases, and 8 bases lay between the germline ends. The CDR3 extends over 13 amino acids. The CDR3 DNA is TGCGCCAGCAGTGAGTCGACTGTGAAGACCCAGTACTTC. Translating it yields CASSESTVKTQYF.

This clone was detected ten times or more. This rearrangement joins TRBV1 to TRBJ1-5; the table's D call of TRBD1 was not tested on the DNA. TRBV1 is tagged as a pseudogene. The CDR3 sequence is 20 residues long. CDR3 nucleotide sequence: TGCACCAGCAGCCAAGACCCCGTCACAGGGAAAATAAGGGGGAATCAGCCCCAGCATTTT. Translation: CTSSQDPVTGKIRGNQPQHF.

This rearrangement joins TRBV2 to TRBJ2-1; 9 positions agree with TRBD2. With V trimmed by 1 base and J by 4 bases, 2 bases remained unmatched. The CDR3 covers 15 residues. Germline V gene sequence: CDR1 SNHLY, CDR2 FYNNEI. CDR3 nucleotides: TGTGCCAGCAGTGAAGAGCGGGGGGCTTACAATGAGCAGTTCTTC. This encodes CASSEERGAYNEQFF. Full variable domain (outside the CDR3, taken from reference TRBV2 and TRBJ2-1): EPEVTQTPSHQVTQMGQEVILRCVPISNHLYFYWYRQILGQKVEFLVSFYNNEISEKSEIFDDQFSVERPDGSNFTLKIRSTKLEDSAMYFCASSEERGAYNEQFFGPGTRLTVL.

V gene TRBV2 combines with J gene TRBJ2-6; D is unclear. Germline lookup yields CDR1 SNHLY and CDR2 FYNNEI. Trimming removed 4 bases at V and 4 bases at J, with 14 bases between. This CDR3 has 16 residues. The CDR3 bases are TGTGCCAGCAGTGTATCCGTAGAGAGGGGGGCCAACGTCCTGACTTTC. Translation: CASSVSVERGANVLTF.

This rearrangement joins TRBV6-6 to TRBJ2-7; the match to TRBD1 covers 7 bases. In germline, CDR1 is MNHNY, CDR2 SVGAGI (reference sequence). The junction had 5 bases not matched to a gene; V was cut back by 2 bases and J by 1 base. The CDR3 consists of 15 residues. The CDR3 loop is CASSYEDRRSYEQYF. The CDR3, as DNA: TGTGCCAGCAGTTACGAGGACAGGCGATCCTACGAGCAGTACTTC.

Turning to this clone: An end of the junction differs from the germline gene, which may be a read error. The chain employs TRBV2 and TRBJ1-2, with 7 bases aligning to TRBD1. The CDR3 contains 14 residues. CDR1 is SNHLY, CDR2 FYNNEI, per germline. The CDR3 DNA follows: TGTGCCAGCGGTGATCCGGGACAGATCTATGGCTACACCTTC. Protein product: CASGDPGQIYGYTF.

The chain couples TRBV6-6 to TRBJ2-3; 9 bases line up with TRBD2. This CDR3 spans 13 amino acids. The trim removed 6 bases at V and 7 bases at J, leaving 5 bases unmatched. CDR1 is MNHNY, CDR2 SVGAGI, per germline (reference sequence). In DNA form, the CDR3 reads TGTGCCAGCAGAGGCGGGGGGGAAAATACGCAGTATTTT. It encodes CASRGGGENTQYF.

In its sample, this clone was seen a few times. The chain combines TRBV5-1 with TRBJ1-1, with D uncertain. V shed 5 bases and J shed 4 bases, with 15 bases lying between them. CDR3 length: 14 residues. From germline, CDR1 is SGHRS and CDR2 YFSETQ. The CDR3 DNA follows: TGCGCCAGCAGGCCGGATTGGGGTAGCACTGAAGCTTTCTTT. This encodes CASRPDWGSTEAFF. Supplemented by reference TRBV5-1 and TRBJ1-1, the full variable domain reads KAGVTQTPRYLIKTRGQQVTLSCSPISGHRSVSWYQQTPGQGLQFLFEYFSETQRNKGNFPGRFSGRQFSNSRSEMNVSTLELGDSALYLCASRPDWGSTEAFFGQGTRLTVV.

This clone is a singleton in its sample. The chain is built from TRBV5-1 and TRBJ2-1; TRBD1 matches 7 bases. Germline trimming cut 3 bases from V and 6 bases from J; bases unmatched to any gene: 6. Germline V lookup: CDR1 SGHRS, CDR2 YFSETQ. The CDR3 has 14 residues. This CDR3 reads CASSWGQKGNEQFF. CDR3 in DNA: TGCGCCAGCAGCTGGGGACAGAAAGGCAATGAGCAGTTCTTC.

The genes are TRBV7-9 and TRBJ1-3; D not certain. Germline CDR1 SEHNR, CDR2 FQNEAQ (reference sequence). Trimming pared 5 bases from V and 7 bases from J, leaving 21 bases between. There are 16 residues in the CDR3. CDR3 in amino acids: CASSPRASQAGNTIYF. Here the CDR3 DNA reads TGTGCCAGCAGCCCACGGGCATCCCAAGCGGGGAACACCATATATTTT.

The chain combines TRBV6-5 with TRBJ2-7; TRBD2 aligns across 9 bases. The ends lost 7 bases at V and 4 bases at J; junction bases unmatched: 5. In germline, CDR1 is MNHEY, CDR2 SVGAGI. The CDR3 spans 13 residues. In DNA form, the CDR3 reads TGTGCCAGCAAGGCTAGCGGGACGTACGAGCAGTACTTC. Protein: CASKASGTYEQYF.

This clone occurred once. This rearrangement joins TRBV5-6 to TRBJ1-2; TRBD1 matches at 7 bases. The CDR3 consists of 17 residues. J was trimmed by 4 bases and V by 2 bases; bases with no gene match: 14. The germline V gene has CDR1 SGHDT and CDR2 YYEEEE. CDR3 nucleotides: TGTGCCAGCAGCTTTTGGTGGGGCAGGGGGTCAGGCTATGGCTACACCTTC. Residues: CASSFWWGRGSGYGYTF.

The chain carries TRBV5-4 and TRBJ1-4, with 7 bases identical to TRBD1. Germline V gene sequence: CDR1 SGHNT, CDR2 YYREEE (reference sequence). This CDR3 comprises 12 residues. The junction had 2 bases not matched to a gene; V was cut back by 4 bases and J by 8 bases. CDR3 loop: CASSQQGEKLFF. The CDR3 region has the DNA TGTGCCAGCAGCCAACAGGGGGAAAAACTGTTTTTT.

The chain joins TRBV10-3 to TRBJ2-3; the match to TRBD2 covers 9 bases. Per germline, CDR1 ENHRY and CDR2 SYGVKD. This CDR3 has 16 amino acids. Losses at the gene ends were 8 bases for V and 2 bases for J; bases not matched to a gene: 11. The CDR3, as DNA: TGTGCCATCCGTAGGGGTAGCGGGGGAGCCACAGATACGCAGTATTTT. Residues: CAIRRGSGGATDTQYF.

The table lists this clone with many counts. Within the sample, other DNA sequences also encode this same CDR3. The chain combines TRBV11-2 with TRBJ2-1, with D perhaps matching TRBD2 (6 bases). This CDR3 comprises 13 residues. Germline-derived CDR1 and CDR2 are SGHAT and FQNNGV. Trimming left V 3 bases short and J 5 bases short, with 8 bases between. CDR3 DNA sequence: TGTGCCAGCAGCTTGGACTATAACAATGAGCAGTTCTTC. Its translation is CASSLDYNNEQFF.

In its sample, this clone was seen once. The rearrangement uses TRBV7-2 and TRBJ2-4; no firm D call. Per germline, CDR1 SGHTA and CDR2 FQGNSA. CDR3 length: 13 amino acids. The V end lost 5 bases, the J end lost 1 base, and 6 bases lay between the germline ends. CDR3 sequence reads: CASSVGAKNIQYF. CDR3 DNA: TGTGCCAGCAGCGTTGGGGCCAAAAACATTCAGTACTTC.

The rearrangement uses TRBV30 and TRBJ2-7; 8 bases are shared with TRBD1. Germline V CDR1 and CDR2: GTSNPN, SVGIG (reference sequence). With 0 bases clipped from V and 1 base from J, the junction kept 8 bases outside the gene matches. This CDR3 has 16 amino acids. Here the CDR3 reads CAWSVFATGESYEQYF. CDR3 DNA sequence: TGTGCCTGGAGTGTATTTGCGACAGGGGAGTCCTACGAGCAGTACTTC.

The CDR3 DNA is TGTGCCACCAGCAACGGGGGGGACCGAATTACGCAGTATTTT. This encodes CATSNGGDRITQYF. The gene calls are TRBV15 and TRBJ2-3, with TRBD2 matching over 8 bases. The CDR3 consists of 14 residues. J was trimmed by 8 bases and V by 4 bases; bases with no gene match: 8. Germline assignment: CDR1 LNHNV and CDR2 YYDKDF (reference sequence).

The chain carries TRBV2 and TRBJ1-5; D call uncertain. Germline CDR1 SNHLY, CDR2 FYNNEI. The CDR3 is 14 residues long. V lost 4 bases, J lost 5 bases, and 12 bases lay in between. CDR3 DNA: TGTGCCAGCAGTGGTCTCCAGAACGATCAGCCCCAGCATTTT. It yields the protein CASSGLQNDQPQHF. Filled out from reference TRBV2 and TRBJ1-5, the complete variable domain reads EPEVTQTPSHQVTQMGQEVILRCVPISNHLYFYWYRQILGQKVEFLVSFYNNEISEKSEIFDDQFSVERPDGSNFTLKIRSTKLEDSAMYFCASSGLQNDQPQHFGDGTRLSIL.

V usage is TRBV5-6 and J usage is TRBJ2-3; D perhaps matches TRBD2 (6 bases). The CDR3 is 16 residues long. Germline CDR1 reads SGHDT; CDR2 reads YYEEEE. The V and J ends lost 3 bases and 0 bases respectively, with 14 bases between them. The CDR3 sequence is CASSSLAGLSTDTQYF. The CDR3, as DNA: TGTGCCAGCAGCTCACTAGCCGGGTTAAGCACAGATACGCAGTATTTT.

In its sample, this clone was seen a few times. Other DNA sequences in this sample translate to the same CDR3. V usage is TRBV5-6 and J usage is TRBJ1-5, with unresolved D. This CDR3 has 14 residues. The germline V and J ends were trimmed by 0 bases and 4 bases, with 8 bases remaining between them. Germline values: CDR1 SGHDT, CDR2 YYEEEE. The CDR3 spells CASSLGRTNQPQHF. The CDR3 nucleotides are TGTGCCAGCAGCTTGGGCAGGACGAATCAGCCCCAGCATTTT.

The CDR3 nucleotides are TGTGCCAGCAGCGCCTCCACCGGGACATACACTGAAGCTTTCTTT. Encoded protein: CASSASTGTYTEAFF. This chain uses TRBV6-5 with TRBJ1-1, with D possibly being TRBD1 (6 bases). V was shortened by 6 bases and J by 3 bases, with 17 bases between the two germline ends. This CDR3 has 15 residues. In germline, CDR1 is MNHEY, CDR2 SVGAGI.

V is TRBV2 and J is TRBJ1-1; D is unclear. V was cut by 5 bases and J by 3 bases, with 7 bases left in between. The CDR3 loop spans 12 amino acids. From germline, CDR1 is SNHLY and CDR2 FYNNEI. This CDR3 reads CASSSSYTEAFF. Here the CDR3 DNA reads TGTGCCAGCAGTTCCTCCTACACTGAAGCTTTCTTT. The variable domain in full, completed from reference TRBV2 and TRBJ1-1, reads EPEVTQTPSHQVTQMGQEVILRCVPISNHLYFYWYRQILGQKVEFLVSFYNNEISEKSEIFDDQFSVERPDGSNFTLKIRSTKLEDSAMYFCASSSSYTEAFFGQGTRLTVV.

The chain joins TRBV5-1 to TRBJ1-1, with no clear D. The V end was cut by 0 bases, the J end by 2 bases, with 8 bases between. Germline CDR1 is SGHRS and CDR2 is YFSETQ. This CDR3 is 14 amino acids long. The CDR3 spells CASSLATYNTEAFF. In DNA, the CDR3 is TGCGCCAGCAGCTTGGCAACATATAACACTGAAGCTTTCTTT.

The chain has TRBV11-2 and TRBJ1-2; no firm D call. CDR3 length: 13 amino acids. Between the trimmed V and J ends, which lost 1 base and 4 bases, there was a span of 7 bases. CDR1 and CDR2 (germline): SGHAT, FQNNGV. The CDR3 nucleotides read TGTGCCAGCAGCTTAGGTTACAGCTATGGCTACACCTTC. The encoded protein is CASSLGYSYGYTF.